The following is a T cell receptor beta chain sequence with its context. The sample belongs to a study of blood T cells in healthy people across ages. The trim removed 6 bases at V and 8 bases at J, leaving 12 bases unmatched. The CDR3 sequence is 13 residues long. Per the germline V gene, CDR1 is DFQATT and CDR2 is SNEGSKA (reference sequence). For the second PCR, which ran for roughly 6 to 12 cycles, a sample-barcoded 5' primer and a J-beta primer mix were used. Via MiXCR, TCRdb re-called the 5' RACE reads, giving one row per CDR3 protein. The sample records 1,100,000 or so distinct CDR3 sequences, under 55% being singletons.

This receptor was identified in an older woman in good health. The sample consisted of blood. The rearrangement joins TRBV20-1 to TRBJ1-2; 7 bases agree with TRBD1. CDR3 region: CSAPGTATGGYTF. CDR3 DNA sequence: TGCAGTGCACCCGGGACAGCGACGGGGGGCTACACCTTC.